The 13 T cell receptor beta chains below come from one sample, sequenced in a study of blood T cell repertoires in COVID-19. The assay was immunoSEQ multiplex PCR, and TCRdb's table has in-frame clones only and misses some. The sample consists of about 46,000 clones, 80% to 85% of them appearing once. The sample consisted of peripheral blood. Source of these receptors: a man aged 55-75 years with active COVID-19.

This chain uses TRBV5-6 with TRBJ1-2; D not resolved. CDR3 length equals 12 residues. Germline-derived CDR1 and CDR2 are SGHDT and YYEEEE. Trimming took off 1 base at V and 5 bases at J, with 6 bases between the two ends. CDR3 protein: CASSLSSYGYTF. For the CDR3, the DNA is TGTGCCAGCAGCTTGTCCAGTTATGGCTACACCTTC. Based on the CDR3 plus reference TRBV5-6 and TRBJ1-2, the full variable domain is DAGVTQSPTHLIKTRGQQVTLRCSPKSGHDTVSWYQQALGQGPQFIFQYYEEEERQRGNFPDRFSGHQFPNYSSELNVNALLLGDSALYLCASSLSSYGYTFGSGTRLTVV.

The chain links TRBV19 to TRBJ2-1; TRBD2 is a possible D gene (6 bases). Looked up from germline, CDR1 is LNHDA and CDR2 is SQIVND (reference sequence). The CDR3 is 13 residues long. V was clipped by 8 bases and J by 5 bases, with 13 bases between them. CDR3 sequence reads: CASGRRGDNEQFF. CDR3 nucleotide sequence: TGTGCCAGTGGGAGGAGAGGGGACAATGAGCAGTTCTTC.

The genes are TRBV30 and TRBJ1-1; D ambiguous. V was clipped by 2 bases and J by 0 bases, with 7 bases between them. Germline V gene data show CDR1 as GTSNPN and CDR2 as SVGIG (reference sequence). The CDR3 totals 13 residues. The CDR3 loop is CAWSPLMNTEAFF. CDR3 DNA: TGTGCCTGGAGTCCACTGATGAACACTGAAGCTTTCTTT. Using reference TRBV30 and TRBJ1-1 for the parts outside the CDR3, the full variable domain is SQTIHQWPATLVQPVGSPLSLECTVEGTSNPNLYWYRQAAGRGLQLLFYSVGIGQISSEVPQNLSASRPQDRQFILSSKKLLLSDSGFYLCAWSPLMNTEAFFGQGTRLTVV.

The chain uses TRBV29-1 and TRBJ2-7, with 12 bases that match TRBD2. The CDR3 length is 16 residues. The ends lost 3 bases at V and 0 bases at J; junction bases unmatched: 6. Looked up from germline, CDR1 is SQVTM and CDR2 is ANQGSEA. DNA of the CDR3: TGCAGCGTTGAGGGACTAGCGGGTGGGAGCTCCTACGAGCAGTACTTC. Translating it yields CSVEGLAGGSSYEQYF.

This sequence joins TRBV28 and TRBJ2-7, with TRBD1 matching over 7 bases. Germline trimming cut 5 bases from V and 7 bases from J; bases unmatched to any gene: 11. The germline V gene encodes CDR1 MDHEN and CDR2 SYDVKM. The length of the CDR3 is 14 residues. CDR3 in DNA: TGTGCCAGCAGTGGGACAGCCGAAATGGGGGAGCAGTACTTC. It codes for CASSGTAEMGEQYF. Filled out from reference TRBV28 and TRBJ2-7, the complete variable domain reads DVKVTQSSRYLVKRTGEKVFLECVQDMDHENMFWYRQDPGLGLRLIYFSYDVKMKEKGDIPEGYSVSREKKERFSLILESASTNQTSMYLCASSGTAEMGEQYFGPGTRLTVT.

This chain links TRBV7-3 with TRBJ2-6; no definite D call. Trimming removed 5 bases from V and 3 bases from J, with 5 bases in between. Per germline, CDR1 SGHTA and CDR2 FQGTGA. The CDR3 extends over 13 amino acids. The CDR3 protein is CASSPRGANVLTF. In nucleotides, the CDR3 is TGTGCCAGCAGCCCCCGTGGGGCCAACGTCCTGACTTTC. Full variable domain (remainder filled in from reference TRBV7-3 and TRBJ2-6): GAGVSQTPSNKVTEKGKYVELRCDPISGHTALYWYRQSLGQGPEFLIYFQGTGAADDSGLPNDRFFAVRPEGSVSTLKIQRTERGDSAVYLCASSPRGANVLTFGAGSRLTVL.

This chain links TRBV29-1 with TRBJ2-1; the D gene is possibly TRBD1 (6 bases). V was pared by 4 bases and J by 2 bases, with 12 bases between. The V gene's germline CDR1 is SQVTM and CDR2 ANQGSEA. This CDR3 region has 14 residues. CDR3 residues: CSVGLDRPYNEQFF. The CDR3 coding sequence is TGCAGCGTTGGGTTGGACAGACCCTACAATGAGCAGTTCTTC.

This chain links TRBV12-5 with TRBJ2-2; 8 positions match TRBD2. The V gene end was trimmed by 7 bases and the J gene end by 4 bases; junction bases not matched to a gene: 5. This CDR3 spans 14 amino acids. CDR1 is LGHNT, CDR2 FRNRAP, per germline. CDR3 nucleotides: TGTGCTAGTGCGCCGGGGGGGCGCACCGGGGAGCTGTTTTTT. Translating it yields CASAPGGRTGELFF.

The chain recombines TRBV4-3 with TRBJ2-7, with 9 bases fitting TRBD2. Germline-derived CDR1 and CDR2 are LGHNA and YSLEER. J gave up 6 bases and V 1 base, and 7 bases lay outside the gene matches. The CDR3 length is 15 residues. The chain's CDR3 is CASSQVAAGGSEQYF. The CDR3 DNA follows: TGCGCCAGCAGCCAAGTAGCAGCGGGGGGTTCCGAGCAGTACTTC.

In its sample, this clone was seen once. This sequence joins TRBV19 and TRBJ1-6; TRBD1 aligns across 9 bases. This CDR3 region has 15 residues. Germline CDR1 LNHDA, CDR2 SQIVND (reference sequence). Losses at the gene ends were 5 bases for V and 10 bases for J; bases not matched to a gene: 9. CDR3 sequence reads: CASSSTGQGSSPLHF. For the CDR3, the DNA is TGTGCCAGTAGTTCGACGGGACAGGGAAGCTCACCCCTCCACTTT.

This clone was picked up a small number of times. V and J are TRBV6-4 and TRBJ2-3; the match to TRBD2 covers 9 bases. The J segment lost 4 bases and the V segment lost 0 bases, leaving 2 bases of the junction unmatched. The germline CDR1 and CDR2 sequences are MRHNA and SNTAGT. The CDR3 is 15 residues long. The CDR3 bases are TGTGCCAGCAGTGACTCGCGGGAGGGCCCAGATACGCAGTATTTT. Residues: CASSDSREGPDTQYF.

The gene calls are TRBV5-6 and TRBJ2-2, with D tentatively TRBD1 (6 bases). The CDR3 totals 15 residues. Between the trimmed V and J ends, which lost 1 base and 4 bases, there was a span of 11 bases. Looked up from germline, CDR1 is SGHDT and CDR2 is YYEEEE. The DNA of the CDR3 is TGTGCCAGCAGCTTGACAGGGTTGGGCACCGGGGAGCTGTTTTTT. Translation: CASSLTGLGTGELFF.

CDR3 in amino acids: CASSLSLAGGKEQFF. The CDR3 coding sequence is TGCGCCAGCAGCTTGAGTCTAGCGGGAGGAAAAGAGCAGTTCTTC. The V and J genes are TRBV5-1 and TRBJ2-1, with 11 bases aligning to TRBD2. With V trimmed by 1 base and J by 10 bases, 7 bases remained unmatched. The CDR3 extends over 15 amino acids. CDR1 and CDR2 from the germline V gene are SGHRS and YFSETQ. Full variable domain (missing parts from reference TRBV5-1 and TRBJ2-1): KAGVTQTPRYLIKTRGQQVTLSCSPISGHRSVSWYQQTPGQGLQFLFEYFSETQRNKGNFPGRFSGRQFSNSRSEMNVSTLELGDSALYLCASSLSLAGGKEQFFGPGTRLTVL.